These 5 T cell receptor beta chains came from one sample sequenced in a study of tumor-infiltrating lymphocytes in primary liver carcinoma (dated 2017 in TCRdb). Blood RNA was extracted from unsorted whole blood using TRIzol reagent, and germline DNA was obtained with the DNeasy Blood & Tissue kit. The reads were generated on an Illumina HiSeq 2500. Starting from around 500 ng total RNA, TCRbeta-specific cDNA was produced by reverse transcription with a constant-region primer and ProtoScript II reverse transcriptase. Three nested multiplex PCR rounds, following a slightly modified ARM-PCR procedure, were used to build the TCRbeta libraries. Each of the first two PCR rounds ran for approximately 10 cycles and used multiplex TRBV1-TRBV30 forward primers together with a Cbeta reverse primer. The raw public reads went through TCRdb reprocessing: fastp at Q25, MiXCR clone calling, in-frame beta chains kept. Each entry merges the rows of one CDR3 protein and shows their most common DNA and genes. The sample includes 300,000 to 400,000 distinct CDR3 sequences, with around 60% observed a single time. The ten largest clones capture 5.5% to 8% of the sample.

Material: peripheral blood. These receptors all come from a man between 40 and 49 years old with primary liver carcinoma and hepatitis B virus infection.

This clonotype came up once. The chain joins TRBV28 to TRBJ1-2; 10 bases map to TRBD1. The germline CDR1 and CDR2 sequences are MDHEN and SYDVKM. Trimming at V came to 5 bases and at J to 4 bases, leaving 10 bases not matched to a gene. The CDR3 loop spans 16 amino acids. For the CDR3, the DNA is TGTGCCAGCAGTCTTGGATGGGACAGGGGTGGCTATGGCTACACCTTC. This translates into CASSLGWDRGGYGYTF.

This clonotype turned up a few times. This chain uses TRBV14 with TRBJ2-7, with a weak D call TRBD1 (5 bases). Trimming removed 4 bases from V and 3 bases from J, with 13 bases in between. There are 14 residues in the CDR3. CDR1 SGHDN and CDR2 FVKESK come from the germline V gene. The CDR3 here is CASSRQGNIYEQYF. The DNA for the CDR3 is TGTGCCAGCAGCCGTCAGGGAAACATCTACGAGCAGTACTTC.

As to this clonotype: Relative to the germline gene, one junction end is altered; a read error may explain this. The CDR3 region has the DNA TGTGCCAGTAGCCTCATAGTCGGGCCGCCCACAACCCGTGCAGATATGCAGTATTTT. It encodes CASSLIVGPPTTRADMQYF. V gene TRBV11-2 combines with J gene TRBJ2-3, with D unresolved. The CDR3 has 19 residues. Germline loops: CDR1 SGHAT, CDR2 FQNNGV.

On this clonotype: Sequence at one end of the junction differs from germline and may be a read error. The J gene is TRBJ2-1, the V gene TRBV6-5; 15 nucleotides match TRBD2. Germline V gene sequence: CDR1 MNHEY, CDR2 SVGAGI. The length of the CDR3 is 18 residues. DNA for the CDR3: TGTGTCAGCAGTTACTCACGTTGGACTAGCGGGAGGGTTAATGAGCAGTTCTTC. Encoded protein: CVSSYSRWTSGRVNEQFF.

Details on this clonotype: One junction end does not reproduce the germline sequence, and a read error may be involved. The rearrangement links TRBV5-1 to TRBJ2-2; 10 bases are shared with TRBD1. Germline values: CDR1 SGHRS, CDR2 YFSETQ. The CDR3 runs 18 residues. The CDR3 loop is CASSSYLRTGGSTGELVF. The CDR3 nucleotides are TGTGCCAGCAGCTCCTACCTTCGGACAGGGGGGAGCACCGGGGAGCTGGTTTTT.